This TCR beta chain was captured by sequencing in a study of post-analysis software for immune sequencing data. As for the study in general: Relapsing-remitting, secondary progressive and progressive-relapsing multiple sclerosis were all included among the disease courses. Whole-study findings and limits: Significantly lower normalized Chao1 diversity was found in patients with multiple sclerosis relative to controls. TRBV5-6, TRBV5-1 and TRBV20-1 belonged to a set of roughly five TRBV segments that were more frequent in patients than controls.

The germline CDR1 and CDR2 sequences are KGHSH and LQKENI. V dropped 5 bases and J dropped 3; count of bases not matched to a gene: 6. CDR3 length: 14 amino acids. Unique molecular identifiers featured in each of the TCR beta cDNA libraries. T cells numbering about 0.85 to 11 million yielded cDNA molecules that totaled about 500,000. TCRdb analysed the PCR reads with MiXCR anew, one entry per CDR3 protein. The repertoire holds fewer than 850,000 distinct CDR3 sequences, roughly 27% seen once, with roughly 0.54% in the top ten. Details on this clonotype: Its antigen is not known.

This clonotype was sampled from a girl aged 10 to 17 with multiple sclerosis. The chain is built from TRBV18 and TRBJ2-7; 8 bases map to TRBD1. The sample consisted of blood. In DNA, the CDR3 is TGTGCCAGCTCATCAGACAGGGGACGCTACGAGCAGTACTTC. Translated: CASSSDRGRYEQYF.